The 5 T cell receptor beta chains given below trace back to one sample, sequenced in a study of monozygotic twins with inflammatory bowel disease. TCRdb processed the 5' RACE reads again and assigns one entry to each CDR3 protein, with no DNA. This table holds 300,000 to 350,000 distinct CDR3 sequences. The sample taken for sequencing was blood. The receptors come from a human donor with ulcerative colitis or Crohn's disease, or a healthy co-twin of an affected twin (not recorded which).

The rearrangement links TRBV20-1 to TRBJ1-6; checking the TCRdb D call of TRBD1 is not possible without DNA. Looked up from germline, CDR1 is DFQATT and CDR2 is SNEGSKA (reference sequence). This CDR3 is 12 amino acids long. The CDR3 loop reads CSARPTGIALHF.

The genes are TRBV5-1 and TRBJ2-7; with no DNA, the TCRdb D assignment of TRBD1 cannot be verified. The CDR3 is 14 amino acids. The germline V gene encodes CDR1 SGHRS and CDR2 YFSETQ. The CDR3 region is CASRQGEGTYEQYF.

The rearrangement uses TRBV3-1 and TRBJ2-5. CDR1 and CDR2 from the germline V gene are LGHDT and YNNKEL (reference sequence). The CDR3 covers 16 residues. CDR3 in amino acids: CASSQATWRNQETQYF.

V is TRBV24-1 and J is TRBJ2-2. CDR3 length: 11 residues. Germline V CDR1 and CDR2: KGHDR, SFDVKD. CDR3 in amino acids: CATSRSGELFF.

This chain connects TRBV6-2 or TRBV6-3 to TRBJ2-2. This CDR3 is 18 amino acids long. Germline V CDR1 and CDR2: MNHEY, SVGEGT. CDR3 sequence: CASSYSRGSQKNTGELFF.